One T cell receptor beta chain is described in this entry. This sample was included in a study of blood T cell repertoires in COVID-19. The wider study: Researchers got acute and convalescent COVID-19 samples from the United States, Italy and Spain. T cells, B-cell-depleted T cells, or PBMCs provided the cDNA or gDNA that served as material.

The CDR3 is 16 amino acids. Germline CDR1 SGHNT, CDR2 YENEEA. After removal of 1 base from V and 4 bases from J, the junction contained 3 bases not matched to a gene. The protocol was immunoSEQ multiplex PCR, while the TCRdb copy is restricted to in-frame clones and leaves out a portion. In the table there are 500,000 to 600,000 clones, about 88% of which are singletons. Seattle participants joined during active infection and were tracked over time. The sequenced sample was peripheral blood. The clonotype was recovered from a woman aged 45 to 65 with COVID-19, enrolled during active disease. The genes are TRBV11-3 and TRBJ2-1; 11 nucleotides align to TRBD1. CDR3 nucleotides: TGTGCCAGCAGCTTAGGGGACAGGGGGGGATACAATGAGCAGTTCTTC. Protein sequence: CASSLGDRGGYNEQFF.